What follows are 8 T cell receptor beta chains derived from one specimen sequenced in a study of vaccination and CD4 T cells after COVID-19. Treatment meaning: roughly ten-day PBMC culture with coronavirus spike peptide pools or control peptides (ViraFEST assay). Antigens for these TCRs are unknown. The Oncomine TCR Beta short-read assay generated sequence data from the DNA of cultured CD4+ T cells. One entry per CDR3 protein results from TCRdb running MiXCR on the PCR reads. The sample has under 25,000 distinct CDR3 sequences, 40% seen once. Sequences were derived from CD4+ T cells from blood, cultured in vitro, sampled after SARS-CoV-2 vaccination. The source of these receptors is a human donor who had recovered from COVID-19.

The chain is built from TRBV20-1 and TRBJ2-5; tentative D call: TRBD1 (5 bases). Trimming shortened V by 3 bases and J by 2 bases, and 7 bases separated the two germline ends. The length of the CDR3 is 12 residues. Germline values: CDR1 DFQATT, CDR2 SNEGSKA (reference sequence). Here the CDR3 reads CSASPGQETQYF. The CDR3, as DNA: TGCAGTGCTAGTCCAGGGCAAGAGACCCAGTACTTC.

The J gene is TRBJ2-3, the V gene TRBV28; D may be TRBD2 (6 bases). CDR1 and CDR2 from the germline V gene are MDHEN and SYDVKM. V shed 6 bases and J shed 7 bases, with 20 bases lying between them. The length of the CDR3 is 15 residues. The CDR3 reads CASRTIAAAYHTQYF. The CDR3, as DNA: TGTGCCAGCAGGACGATAGCGGCAGCTTATCATACGCAGTATTTT.

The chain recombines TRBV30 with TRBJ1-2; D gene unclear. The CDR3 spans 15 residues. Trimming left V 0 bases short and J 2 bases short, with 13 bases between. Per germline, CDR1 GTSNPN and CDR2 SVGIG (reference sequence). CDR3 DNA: TGTGCCTGGAGTGTACGGGTCCGGGCCAACTATGGCTACACCTTC. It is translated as CAWSVRVRANYGYTF.

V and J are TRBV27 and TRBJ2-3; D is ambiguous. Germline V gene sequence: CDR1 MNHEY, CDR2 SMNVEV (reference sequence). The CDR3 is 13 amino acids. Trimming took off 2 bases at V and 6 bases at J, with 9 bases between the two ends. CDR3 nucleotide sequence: TGTGCCAGCAGTTTAAAACGGGCCGATACGCAGTATTTT. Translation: CASSLKRADTQYF.

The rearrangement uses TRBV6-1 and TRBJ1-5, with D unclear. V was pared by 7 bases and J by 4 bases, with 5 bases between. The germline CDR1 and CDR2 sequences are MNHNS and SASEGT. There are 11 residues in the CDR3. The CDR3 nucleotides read TGTGCCAGCATCCTGAATCAGCCCCAGCATTTT. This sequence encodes CASILNQPQHF.

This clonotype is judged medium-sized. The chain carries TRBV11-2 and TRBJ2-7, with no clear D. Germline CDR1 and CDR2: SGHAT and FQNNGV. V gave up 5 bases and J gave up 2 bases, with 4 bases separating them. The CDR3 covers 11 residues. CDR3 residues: CASSRTYEQYF. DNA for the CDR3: TGTGCCAGCAGCCGCACCTACGAGCAGTACTTC. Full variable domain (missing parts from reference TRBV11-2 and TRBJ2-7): EAGVAQSPRYKIIEKRQSVAFWCNPISGHATLYWYQQILGQGPKLLIQFQNNGVVDDSQLPKDRFSAERLKGVDSTLKIQPAKLEDSAVYLCASSRTYEQYFGPGTRLTVT.

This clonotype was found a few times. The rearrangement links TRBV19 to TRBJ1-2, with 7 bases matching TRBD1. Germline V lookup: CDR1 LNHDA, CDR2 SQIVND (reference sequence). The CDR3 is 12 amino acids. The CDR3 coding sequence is TGTGCTTCCATCGGGACAGATTATGGCTACACCTTC. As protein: CASIGTDYGYTF. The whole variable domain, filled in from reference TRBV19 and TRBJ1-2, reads DGGITQSPKYLFRKEGQNVTLSCEQNLNHDAMYWYRQDPGQGLRLIYYSQIVNDFQKGDIAEGYSVSREKKESFPLTVTSAQKNPTAFYLCASIGTDYGYTFGSGTRLTVV.

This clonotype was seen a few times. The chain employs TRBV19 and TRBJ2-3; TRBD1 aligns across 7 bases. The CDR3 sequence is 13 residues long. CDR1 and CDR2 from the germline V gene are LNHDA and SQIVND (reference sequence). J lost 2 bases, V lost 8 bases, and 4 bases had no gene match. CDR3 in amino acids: CASQGVDTDTQYF. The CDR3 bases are TGTGCCAGTCAGGGGGTCGACACAGATACGCAGTATTTT.